This T cell receptor beta chain was recovered during a study of cytomegalovirus exposure and HLA in healthy donors (dated by TCRdb to about 2017). Notes on the research overall: An earlier analysis of 550 to 700 of the donors reported 250 to 350 Gb of sequence data and some 120 million unique TCR beta sequences from roughly 180 million T cells. A later analysis re-analyzed previously published TCR beta repertoires from roughly 600 donors and added high-resolution HLA genotyping to study TCR occurrence patterns. All discovery cohort repertoires had been generated on a single sequencing platform. An early release covering some 640 HLA-typed donors comprised around 300 gigabases of sequencing data and roughly 85 million unique TCR sequences. The study used immunosequencing to profile the T cell repertoires of 670 or so subjects and linked those repertoires to cytomegalovirus serostatus. Rather than using new phenotypic data, the later analysis identified candidate immune exposures from TCR beta sequences and from how often those sequences occurred across donors. Of the 300 to 500 genotyped donors, approximately 81% were placed in the genetic ancestry cluster associated with self-reported Caucasian donors. Typing coverage differed by locus: A, B, C, DRB1 and DQB1 were typed in about 620-640 donors, DQA1 in approximately 520, DPA1 in around 610, and DPB1 in roughly 470. To decide whether each TCR beta V gene segment behaved as functional or pseudogenic, an earlier analysis of 587 of the donors relied on high-throughput TCR beta sequencing. High-throughput TCR immunosequencing, statistical association of individual TCRs with disease status, and machine learning were combined to predict cytomegalovirus infection status. Along with the approximately 620-subject first cohort, a separate validation cohort of over a hundred different subjects was used. The study was designed to test whether signatures of past pathogen exposure could be identified by cataloging public T cell receptors. Across 398 genotyped donors of the cohort, an average of approximately 220,000 unique TCR beta nucleotide sequences per donor were sequenced, and about a sixth of those sequences were non-productive. Roughly five DR-DQ haplotypes were treated as single units for association and clustering because of strong linkage in the cohort. Donor age, sex, ethnicity and CMV serostatus were compiled together with the repertoire data. Class I and class II HLA loci were covered by the typing at four-digit resolution. A later genetic analysis used genome-wide SNP genotypes for about 60% of the roughly 700 donors, treating that subset as a discovery cohort.

In its sample, this clone was seen once. There is no known antigen for this receptor. The input lacks base qualities; no much larger clone sits a single base away. To prepare the library, the immunoSEQ multiplex PCR assay was applied. A mixture of 60 forward primers for TCR Vbeta segments and 13 reverse primers for TCR Jbeta segments was used in the multiplex PCR. The CDR3 region of rearranged TCR beta genes was amplified from genomic DNA with a multiplex PCR assay. On the Illumina HiSeq System, the amplified TCR beta libraries were sequenced as 87-base-pair reads. The study's own analysis went as follows. In a later analysis, 80 million or so unique TCR beta chains were counted across the roughly 700 repertoires, and roughly 10 million of these chains were shared by at least two donors. To remove PCR and sequencing errors, raw reads were error-corrected and collapsed into unique sequences using a nearest-neighbor algorithm that merged closely related sequences. Alignment of CDR3 sequences to IMGT reference sequences was used to assign V, D and J gene segments. For a sequence to be retained, at least a six-nucleotide match to both a V gene segment and a J gene segment was required. Rearrangements were classified as productive when the CDR3 lacked stop codons and remained in frame with V and J, and all other rearrangements were classified as non-productive. CDR3 was defined by IMGT convention, running from the second conserved V-encoded cysteine to the conserved J-encoded phenylalanine. In an earlier analysis of roughly 610 of the donors, sequences lacking an unambiguous match to a single V gene segment were excluded. An earlier analysis of some 610 of the donors called V segments functional above 56.7% productive rearrangements and segregating when the between-donor standard deviation exceeded 5%. A statistical classification framework was built to diagnose cytomegalovirus status from the catalog of TCR beta chain sequences. V and J gene assignment, in a later analysis, came from comparing TCR nucleotide sequences with IMGT/GENE-DB human TR gene sequences. A later analysis assigned CDR3 sequences and most-parsimonious VDJ recombination scenarios with the TCRdist pipeline. A later analysis defined each TCR beta chain by its CDR3 amino acid sequence plus V-gene family, and excluded reads lacking a unique V-gene family. In a later analysis, some 600 highly shared, low-generation-probability nucleotide sequences were removed to address suspected cross-contamination and a sequencing artifact. In a later analysis, a clonal expansion index was calculated for each public chain from normalized within-repertoire ranks of inferred template counts. In a later analysis, generation probabilities were computed with a VDJ recombination model fitted to out-of-frame rearrangements, and the resulting probabilities were checked against IGoR. In a later analysis, TCR-TCR, TCR-HLA and TCR-CMV co-occurrence was scored with hypergeometric tests, and a repertoire-size bias correction was applied to TCR pairs. False discovery rates were estimated in a later analysis by permuting HLA or CMV assignments 20 times. In a later analysis, co-occurring TCRs were grouped using DBSCAN, with TCRdist sequence similarity added in when clustering inside HLA-allele-positive subsets. Repertoires with fewer than 30,000 or more than 120,000 public chains were left out of co-occurrence clustering, as were roughly five repertoires with anomalous nucleotide sharing. The clones in this table, taken by TCRdb from immuneACCESS, are in-frame only. Not every clone is retained; where verified, under half of the shortfall comes from an unresolved V gene, and the cause of the rest is unknown. The V and J calls and clone size were taken over from that table, and D and trimming were inferred from the DNA. The sample records some 93,000 clones, 70% to 85% of which are singletons. The ten largest account for under 4% of the sample.

In total, roughly 670 healthy bone marrow donors made up the cohort. At the time of sampling, every cohort member was nominally healthy, though immune exposures that went unrecorded were likely present. The donor was CMV seronegative and was included in the group of under 450 seronegative cohort members. A peripheral blood sample was collected from each donor, and TCR beta sequencing was performed on peripheral blood mononuclear cells. The Qiagen DNeasy Blood Extraction Kit was used to extract genomic DNA from the blood cell samples. The CDR1 and CDR2 encoded by the germline V gene are SGHTA and FQGNSA. V is shortened by 1 base, J by 9 bases, and the region joining them spans 16 bases. The cysteine opens and the phenylalanine closes a CDR3 of 15 amino acids. CDR3 DNA only is kept here, 45 bases in frame from base 1. What the work shows at the level of the full study, not this receptor alone: In a later analysis, several top co-occurrence clusters were reported to appear linked to parvovirus B19, influenza, CMV and Epstein-Barr virus. The study gave a list of roughly 150 TCR beta chains associated with cytomegalovirus. Specific HLA alleles were associated with roughly 17,000 TCR beta sequences at a false discovery rate of 0.05 in a later analysis. According to a later analysis, TCR association rates differed among HLA loci, with DRB1 alleles showing the most associated TCRs and HLA-C alleles showing the fewest. This cohort had only TCR beta chains sequenced, and the lack of alpha or paired-chain data limited which features could be detected. According to a later analysis, most CMV-associated TCR beta chains appeared to be HLA-restricted, and the HLA associations seemed to be driven largely by CMV exposure. A further reported finding was that TCR beta sequences accurately predicted the HLA-A and HLA-B alleles for most subjects in the first cohort. The sequencing pipeline was judged likely to have produced a cluster of highly shared sequence variants as a technical artifact. When HLA alleles, especially DR and DQ, strongly co-occurred, TCR associations were difficult to assign to individual alleles. CMV serostatus was the only immune exposure information available for the cohort. A few of the identified cytomegalovirus-associated TCR beta chains were confirmed in vitro to be specific for cytomegalovirus antigens. Linkage disequilibrium might explain the correlated functional status among segregating V segments, but an unknown experimental factor could not be excluded. Compared with equally common non-associated chains, HLA-associated TCR beta chains in a later analysis were more clonally expanded and had lower generation probabilities. Presence/absence analyses assumed roughly uniform sequencing depth across donors, an assumption that may not hold. An earlier analysis of approximately 530 of the donors showed that most TCR beta V segments appeared in productive rearrangements either about 90% or about 30% of the time, which broadly matched IMGT annotations. An association between a missense DCLRE1C variant and V-gene and J-gene trimming of TCR beta chains was found in a later genetic analysis and replicated in an independent cohort. The classifier was reported to diagnose cytomegalovirus status with high specificity and sensitivity in both the original and validation cohorts. The authors suggested that the approach could potentially be extended to other disease states and immunological phenotypes. Some IMGT-functional V segments, including TRBV6-2 and TRBV6-3, could not be distinguished by the 87-base-pair reads and were therefore excluded. HLA typing was unavailable for some donors at each locus, so association tests used only the typed subset. Most TCR sequences were observed very rarely across donors, whereas some public TCRs were present in many individuals. According to a later genetic analysis, donors in an Asian-associated ancestry cluster had fewer N-insertions in productive TCRs than the approximately 710-donor mean. Because counts were too low, seventeen rarely observed V segments, including chromosome 9 orphons, were excluded from the earlier analysis of 500 to 700 of the donors.

This chain is built from TRBV7-2 and TRBJ2-1; 6 matching bases give a weak D call of TRBD2. This receptor was identified in a man aged 50 to 60 in good health and CMV-seronegative. The sequencing input was PBMCs. The nucleotides are TGTGCCAGCAGCTTAGGTGGCGGGGTGGGGGGTGAGCAGTTCTTC. Its coded protein is CASSLGGGVGGEQFF. Here the CDR3 is joined to the reference TRBV7-2 and TRBJ2-1 genes, and the full variable domain is: GAGVSQSPSNKVTEKGKDVELRCDPISGHTALYWYRQSLGQGLEFLIYFQGNSAPDKSGLPSDRFSAERTGGSVSTLTIQRTQQEDSAVYLCASSLGGGVGGEQFFGPGTRLTVL.